The rows below give T cell receptor beta chains drawn from one sample of a study of blood T cell repertoires in COVID-19. TCRdb's table, derived via immunoSEQ multiplex PCR, lists solely in-frame clones and lacks some. The sample holds 250,000 to 300,000 clones, 85% to 90% seen once. Sequencing was carried out using peripheral blood. The receptors derive from a woman in her forties or fifties with COVID-19, enrolled during active disease. The CDR3 runs from the conserved cysteine through the conserved F or W. The D gene is left open where the match is weak. Clone size appears in some rows only: once, few, many, or a class for an expanded clone.

clone size: -; J gene: TRBJ2-1; CDR3 length: 15; V gene: TRBV7-2; D gene: TRBD2; CDR3 DNA: TGTGCCAGCAGCCCGCCAGGACTAGCGGGTAATGAGCAGTTCTTC; CDR3 protein: CASSPPGLAGNEQFF
clone size: -; J gene: TRBJ2-7; CDR3 length: 17; V gene: TRBV30; D gene: -; CDR3 DNA: TGTGCCTGGAGTGTCTCCCCCCCTAGTTCCTACTCCTACGAGCAGTACTTC; CDR3 protein: CAWSVSPPSSYSYEQYF
clone size: -; J gene: TRBJ1-2; CDR3 length: 17; V gene: TRBV19; D gene: TRBD1; CDR3 DNA: TGTGCCAGTAGTTCGGGGGGAAGGGGACAGGGAACATATGGCTACACCTTC; CDR3 protein: CASSSGGRGQGTYGYTF
clone size: -; J gene: TRBJ2-1; CDR3 length: 19; V gene: TRBV19; D gene: TRBD1; CDR3 DNA: TGTGCCAGTAGTATAAGGGGACAGGGGGCCATATTAACCTACAATGAGCAGTTCTTC; CDR3 protein: CASSIRGQGAILTYNEQFF
clone size: -; J gene: TRBJ2-1; CDR3 length: 16; V gene: TRBV18; D gene: -; CDR3 DNA: TGTGCCAGCTCACCGGCGGAGGGGTTATCCTACAATGAGCAGTTCTTC; CDR3 protein: CASSPAEGLSYNEQFF
clone size: -; J gene: TRBJ2-5; CDR3 length: 15; V gene: TRBV6-5; D gene: TRBD2; CDR3 DNA: TGTGCCAGCAGTTACGGACTAGCGGGAGAGGAGACCCAGTACTTC; CDR3 protein: CASSYGLAGEETQYF
clone size: -; J gene: TRBJ1-4; CDR3 length: 19; V gene: TRBV30; D gene: -; CDR3 DNA: TGTGCCTGGAGTGTACTCAGGACTAGAGGAGTGTCGACTAATGAAAAACTGTTTTTT; CDR3 protein: CAWSVLRTRGVSTNEKLFF
clone size: -; J gene: TRBJ2-1; CDR3 length: 16; V gene: TRBV28; D gene: -; CDR3 DNA: TGTGCCAGCAGGGGCCTCAGGGGCCGGGACCTTAATGAGCAGTTCTTC; CDR3 protein: CASRGLRGRDLNEQFF
clone size: -; J gene: TRBJ2-7; CDR3 length: 14; V gene: TRBV11-3; D gene: -; CDR3 DNA: TGTGCCAGCAGCTTATCCAGTGTCGAGGGCGAGCAGTACTTC; CDR3 protein: CASSLSSVEGEQYF
clone size: -; J gene: TRBJ2-2; CDR3 length: 17; V gene: TRBV9; D gene: TRBD2; CDR3 DNA: TGTGCCAGCAGCACTAATATAGCGGGGGGCGCTTTCGGGGAGCTGTTTTTT; CDR3 protein: CASSTNIAGGAFGELFF
clone size: -; J gene: TRBJ1-1; CDR3 length: 16; V gene: TRBV19; D gene: TRBD1; CDR3 DNA: TGTGCCAGTAGTAGACTCGGGACAGGTCCGAACACTGAAGCTTTCTTT; CDR3 protein: CASSRLGTGPNTEAFF
clone size: once; J gene: TRBJ1-2; CDR3 length: 14; V gene: TRBV27; D gene: TRBD1; CDR3 DNA: TGTGCCAGCAGCTACAGGGGGGGTTTGGAAGGCTACACCTTC; CDR3 protein: CASSYRGGLEGYTF
clone size: -; J gene: TRBJ1-2; CDR3 length: 16; V gene: TRBV9; D gene: TRBD1; CDR3 DNA: TGTGCCAGCAGCCCTCAGGGACAGGGGAGGATTGATGGCTACACCTTC; CDR3 protein: CASSPQGQGRIDGYTF
clone size: -; J gene: TRBJ2-1; CDR3 length: 14; V gene: TRBV27; D gene: TRBD2; CDR3 DNA: TGTGCCAGCAGTTTGGCTAGCGGGACCAATGAGCAGTTCTTC; CDR3 protein: CASSLASGTNEQFF
clone size: -; J gene: TRBJ1-5; CDR3 length: 15; V gene: TRBV5-1; D gene: -; CDR3 DNA: TGCGCCAGCAGACAAGACAGCTCCAGCAATCAGCCCCAGCATTTT; CDR3 protein: CASRQDSSSNQPQHF
clone size: -; J gene: TRBJ2-7; CDR3 length: 15; V gene: TRBV7-8; D gene: -; CDR3 DNA: TGTGCCAGCAGCTTACTGCGGGGACGCTCCTACGAGCAGTACTTC; CDR3 protein: CASSLLRGRSYEQYF
clone size: -; J gene: TRBJ1-6; CDR3 length: 14; V gene: TRBV30; D gene: -; CDR3 DNA: TGTGCCTGGAGCGCTGCCAATGGCAATTCACCCCTCCACTTT; CDR3 protein: CAWSAANGNSPLHF
clone size: -; J gene: TRBJ1-1; CDR3 length: 12; V gene: TRBV2; D gene: TRBD1; CDR3 DNA: TGTGCCAGCAGTTTGGACAGGGGTGAAGCTTTCTTT; CDR3 protein: CASSLDRGEAFF
clone size: -; J gene: TRBJ1-2; CDR3 length: 14; V gene: TRBV2; D gene: TRBD1; CDR3 DNA: TGTGCCAGCAGTGTCCAGGGACAGTTCTATGGCTACACCTTC; CDR3 protein: CASSVQGQFYGYTF
clone size: -; J gene: TRBJ2-3; CDR3 length: 14; V gene: TRBV3-1/TRBV3-2; D gene: -; CDR3 DNA: TGTGCCAGCAGCCGAAGCGGAGGCACAGATACGCAGTATTTT; CDR3 protein: CASSRSGGTDTQYF
clone size: -; J gene: TRBJ2-5; CDR3 length: 11; V gene: TRBV10-1; D gene: -; CDR3 DNA: TGCGCCAGCGGGCAGGGAGAGACCCAGTACTTC; CDR3 protein: CASGQGETQYF
clone size: -; J gene: TRBJ2-7; CDR3 length: 14; V gene: TRBV10-2; D gene: -; CDR3 DNA: TGCGCCAGCACTTTGGACAGCCGCTCCTACGAGCAGTACTTC; CDR3 protein: CASTLDSRSYEQYF
clone size: once; J gene: TRBJ1-3; CDR3 length: 16; V gene: TRBV6-5; D gene: -; CDR3 DNA: TGTGCCAGCAGTTACTCGCCGTACCAGGCTGGAAACACCATATATTTT; CDR3 protein: CASSYSPYQAGNTIYF
clone size: -; J gene: TRBJ2-3; CDR3 length: 13; V gene: TRBV15; D gene: -; CDR3 DNA: TGTGCCACCAGCACCCATGTTGCAGATACGCAGTATTTT; CDR3 protein: CATSTHVADTQYF
clone size: -; J gene: TRBJ2-2; CDR3 length: 17; V gene: TRBV4-1; D gene: TRBD1; CDR3 DNA: TGCGCCAGCAGCCATTCCGCAGGGGGAGCGAACACCGGGGAGCTGTTTTTT; CDR3 protein: CASSHSAGGANTGELFF
clone size: once; J gene: TRBJ2-2; CDR3 length: 13; V gene: TRBV5-4; D gene: -; CDR3 DNA: TGTGCCAGCAGCTTGGGCGGGGCCGGGGAGCTGTTTTTT; CDR3 protein: CASSLGGAGELFF
clone size: -; J gene: TRBJ2-1; CDR3 length: 15; V gene: TRBV6-5; D gene: TRBD1; CDR3 DNA: TGTGCCAGCAGCCCGGGACAGGGTCAATACAATGAGCAGTTCTTC; CDR3 protein: CASSPGQGQYNEQFF
clone size: -; J gene: TRBJ1-1; CDR3 length: 15; V gene: TRBV6-5; D gene: -; CDR3 DNA: TGTGCCAGCAGTCCCCGGCCACTGGGGCACACTGAAGCTTTCTTT; CDR3 protein: CASSPRPLGHTEAFF
clone size: -; J gene: TRBJ2-7; CDR3 length: 14; V gene: TRBV15; D gene: TRBD1; CDR3 DNA: TGTGCCACCAGCACCGGGACAGGGTCGTACGAGCAGTACTTC; CDR3 protein: CATSTGTGSYEQYF
clone size: -; J gene: TRBJ1-2; CDR3 length: 14; V gene: TRBV30; D gene: -; CDR3 DNA: TGTGCCTGGAGTCCCCGGGGAGGGGGGCATGGCTACACCTTC; CDR3 protein: CAWSPRGGGHGYTF
clone size: -; J gene: TRBJ1-2; CDR3 length: 13; V gene: TRBV12-3/TRBV12-4; D gene: -; CDR3 DNA: TGTGCCAGCAGTCTCGGGACACCATATGGCTACACCTTC; CDR3 protein: CASSLGTPYGYTF
clone size: -; J gene: TRBJ2-7; CDR3 length: 13; V gene: TRBV10-3; D gene: -; CDR3 DNA: TGTGCCATCAGACATCCCCAGGGCTACGAGCAGTACTTC; CDR3 protein: CAIRHPQGYEQYF
clone size: -; J gene: TRBJ2-7; CDR3 length: 12; V gene: TRBV18; D gene: -; CDR3 DNA: TGTGCCAGCTCACCCAGATACTACGAGCAGTACTTC; CDR3 protein: CASSPRYYEQYF
clone size: once; J gene: TRBJ1-4; CDR3 length: 16; V gene: TRBV4-3; D gene: TRBD1; CDR3 DNA: TGCGCCAGCAGCCAAGATACCGGGACAGGAGCTGAAAAACTGTTTTTT; CDR3 protein: CASSQDTGTGAEKLFF
clone size: -; J gene: TRBJ2-7; CDR3 length: 13; V gene: TRBV30; D gene: -; CDR3 DNA: TGTGCCTGGAGTCGGGACAATCTCTACGAGCAGTACTTC; CDR3 protein: CAWSRDNLYEQYF
clone size: -; J gene: TRBJ1-4; CDR3 length: 16; V gene: TRBV3-1/TRBV3-2; D gene: TRBD1; CDR3 DNA: TGTGCCAGCAGCCCATTTAGACAGGGAACTAATGAAAAACTGTTTTTT; CDR3 protein: CASSPFRQGTNEKLFF
clone size: once; J gene: TRBJ2-4; CDR3 length: 12; V gene: TRBV3-1/TRBV3-2; D gene: -; CDR3 DNA: TGTGCCAGCAGCCAAGGAACAGGTGTATTGTACTTC; CDR3 protein: CASSQGTGVLYF
clone size: -; J gene: TRBJ2-7; CDR3 length: 15; V gene: TRBV5-1; D gene: -; CDR3 DNA: TGCGCCAGCAGCTTGCAGGCAGACCCTGCCTACGAGCAGTACTTC; CDR3 protein: CASSLQADPAYEQYF
clone size: -; J gene: TRBJ2-5; CDR3 length: 15; V gene: TRBV11-2; D gene: -; CDR3 DNA: TGTGCCAGCAGCTTATTTTCCCGGCGAGGGGAGACCCAGTACTTC; CDR3 protein: CASSLFSRRGETQYF
clone size: -; J gene: TRBJ1-1; CDR3 length: 15; V gene: TRBV5-8; D gene: -; CDR3 DNA: TGTGCCAGCACTAGGGGTAGAGTTCCGTCCGCTGAAGCTTTCTTT; CDR3 protein: CASTRGRVPSAEAFF
clone size: -; J gene: TRBJ2-3; CDR3 length: 15; V gene: TRBV15; D gene: -; CDR3 DNA: TGTGCCACCAGCCGCCGTGGGGGGAGCACAGATACGCAGTATTTT; CDR3 protein: CATSRRGGSTDTQYF
clone size: -; J gene: TRBJ1-2; CDR3 length: 16; V gene: TRBV3-1/TRBV3-2; D gene: -; CDR3 DNA: TGTGCCAGCAGCCAAGACCCGCAGAGGAAAAACTATGGCTACACCTTC; CDR3 protein: CASSQDPQRKNYGYTF
clone size: -; J gene: TRBJ2-7; CDR3 length: 17; V gene: TRBV7-6; D gene: TRBD2; CDR3 DNA: TGTGCCAGCAGCTTAGGGGGACTAGCGGGAGGGAACTACGAGCAGTACTTC; CDR3 protein: CASSLGGLAGGNYEQYF
clone size: -; J gene: TRBJ2-1; CDR3 length: 14; V gene: TRBV19; D gene: -; CDR3 DNA: TGTGCCAGTAGTATTCCAGGGGTGTGGAATGAGCAGTTCTTC; CDR3 protein: CASSIPGVWNEQFF
clone size: -; J gene: TRBJ2-7; CDR3 length: 13; V gene: TRBV2; D gene: -; CDR3 DNA: TGTGCCAGCAGTAGACAGACCCTCTACGAGCAGTACTTC; CDR3 protein: CASSRQTLYEQYF
clone size: -; J gene: TRBJ2-2; CDR3 length: 13; V gene: TRBV30; D gene: TRBD2; CDR3 DNA: TGTGCCTGGAGGGGACTAGAGTCCGGGGAGCTGTTTTTT; CDR3 protein: CAWRGLESGELFF
clone size: -; J gene: TRBJ2-7; CDR3 length: 18; V gene: TRBV7-2; D gene: TRBD2; CDR3 DNA: TGTGCCAGTCTCCCCGGACTAGCGGGAGGGGGTACGACGGGGGAGCAGTACTTC; CDR3 protein: CASLPGLAGGGTTGEQYF
clone size: -; J gene: TRBJ1-5; CDR3 length: 12; V gene: TRBV5-6; D gene: -; CDR3 DNA: TGTGCCAGCAGCTTAGGGGTTCTGCCCCAGCATTTT; CDR3 protein: CASSLGVLPQHF
clone size: -; J gene: TRBJ1-1; CDR3 length: 14; V gene: TRBV6-5; D gene: TRBD1; CDR3 DNA: TGTGCCAGCAGCCGTGGACAGGGTACCACTGAAGCTTTCTTT; CDR3 protein: CASSRGQGTTEAFF
clone size: once; J gene: TRBJ1-2; CDR3 length: 14; V gene: TRBV19; D gene: -; CDR3 DNA: TGTGCCAGTAGTATAGTAGGCTCGGGCTATGGCTACACCTTC; CDR3 protein: CASSIVGSGYGYTF
clone size: -; J gene: TRBJ1-1; CDR3 length: 14; V gene: TRBV29-1; D gene: -; CDR3 DNA: TGCAGCGCCCTAAAGGGGCAGCAGAACACTGAAGCTTTCTTT; CDR3 protein: CSALKGQQNTEAFF